A single sample gave rise to the 20 T cell receptor beta chains below, sequenced in a study of CD8 T cells in Susac syndrome. The authors reverse transcribed roughly 0.5 to 1 ug RNA with random hexamers. Via MiXCR, TCRdb re-called the immunoSEQ multiplex PCR reads, giving one row per CDR3 protein. Among 200,000 or so distinct CDR3 sequences listed, approximately 95% were seen once. Sequencing was done on a sample of CD8+ T cells from PBMCs. These receptors all stem from a human donor with Susac syndrome.

A few counts support this clonotype. A junction boundary mismatches the germline segment, possibly from a read error. The genes are TRBV7-7 and TRBJ2-5, with 10 bases lining up with TRBD2. Germline loops: CDR1 SSHAT, CDR2 FNYEAQ (reference sequence). The CDR3 loop spans 14 amino acids. The chain's CDR3 is CASSQTSGEETQYF. Written as DNA, the CDR3 is TGTGCTAGCAGCCAAACTAGCGGGGAAGAGACCCAGTACTTC.

The V and J genes are TRBV6-1 and TRBJ1-2; 7 positions agree with TRBD1. Germline lookup yields CDR1 MNHNS and CDR2 SASEGT. Trimming removed 6 bases from V and 6 bases from J; junction bases left unmatched: 13. This CDR3 has 15 residues. The CDR3 region has the DNA TGTGCCAGCAGCGAATTTCGAACAGGGGTCGATGGCTACACCTTC. Protein product: CASSEFRTGVDGYTF.

The J gene is TRBJ1-2, the V gene TRBV6-2 or TRBV6-3, with 7 nucleotides matching TRBD1. Germline V gene data show CDR1 as MNHEY and CDR2 as SVGEGT. Trimming removed 0 bases from V and 2 bases from J; junction bases left unmatched: 6. The CDR3 covers 16 residues. CDR3 residues: CASSYSRLTGNYGYTF. The CDR3 DNA follows: TGTGCCAGCAGTTACTCCCGTCTGACAGGGAACTATGGCTACACCTTC.

The chain is built from TRBV3-1 and TRBJ2-3; the match to TRBD2 covers 9 bases. The J segment lost 4 bases and the V segment lost 3 bases, leaving 5 bases of the junction unmatched. Germline V CDR1 and CDR2: LGHDT, YNNKEL (reference sequence). The length of the CDR3 is 15 residues. The CDR3: CASSQERGVADTQYF. The CDR3 DNA sequence: TGTGCCAGCAGCCAGGAGCGGGGGGTGGCAGATACGCAGTATTTT.

The J gene is TRBJ2-3, the V gene TRBV5-6; 8 nucleotides line up with TRBD2. Trimming took 0 bases from V and 4 from J; bases not matched to a gene: 7. The germline CDR1 and CDR2 sequences are SGHDT and YYEEEE. The CDR3 covers 16 residues. CDR3 DNA sequence: TGTGCCAGCAGCTTGGTGCTAGCGGGTAAGGCAGATACGCAGTATTTT. Protein: CASSLVLAGKADTQYF.

The rearrangement joins TRBV3-1 to TRBJ2-7, with TRBD1 matching over 8 bases. V lost 0 bases to trimming and J lost 4 bases; unmatched junction nucleotides: 5. Germline CDR1 LGHDT, CDR2 YNNKEL (reference sequence). The CDR3 sequence is 15 residues long. The CDR3 sequence is CASSQEWTGNYEQYF. The CDR3 DNA reads as TGTGCCAGCAGCCAAGAGTGGACAGGGAATTACGAGCAGTACTTC.

The chain recombines TRBV20-1 with TRBJ2-2; 13 nucleotides align to TRBD2. J gave up 6 bases and V 2 bases, and 6 bases lay outside the gene matches. This CDR3 has 16 amino acids. Germline CDR1 reads DFQATT; CDR2 reads SNEGSKA (reference sequence). CDR3 region: CSARSRTSGGAGELFF. In DNA, the CDR3 is TGCAGTGCTAGATCCCGGACTAGCGGGGGAGCCGGGGAGCTGTTTTTT.

V and J are TRBV7-9 and TRBJ1-1; no definite D call. The CDR3 contains 12 residues. V lost 5 bases and J lost 6, with 10 bases in between. Germline V gives CDR1 SEHNR, CDR2 FQNEAQ (reference sequence). This CDR3 is CASSLLSAEAFF. DNA of the CDR3: TGTGCCAGCAGCCTACTATCAGCTGAAGCTTTCTTT.

This clonotype was counted a single time. This chain links TRBV30 with TRBJ1-5; 9 bases map to TRBD1. The CDR3 contains 14 residues. V lost 3 bases and J lost 2; bases outside the gene matches: 2. The germline gives CDR1 GTSNPN, CDR2 SVGIG (reference sequence). The CDR3 coding sequence is TGTGCCTGGAGAGGGACAGGGCGCAATCAGCCCCAGCATTTT. Its protein is CAWRGTGRNQPQHF.

This sequence joins TRBV12-3 or TRBV12-4 and TRBJ2-1; 8 bases map to TRBD2. The CDR3 contains 15 residues. The trim removed 3 bases at V and 5 bases at J, leaving 6 bases unmatched. This CDR3 reads CASSFRTSRDNEQFF. The CDR3 region has the DNA TGTGCCAGCAGTTTTAGGACTAGCAGAGACAATGAGCAGTTCTTC.

The chain uses TRBV7-9 and TRBJ2-2, with 8 bases identical to TRBD1. The germline V gene encodes CDR1 SEHNR and CDR2 FQNEAQ (reference sequence). This CDR3 spans 17 amino acids. J was trimmed by 6 bases and V by 4 bases; bases with no gene match: 13. The CDR3 here is CASSSRRTGNKSGELFF. The CDR3 DNA is TGTGCCAGCAGCTCCCGGAGGACAGGGAACAAGTCCGGGGAGCTGTTTTTT.

The V and J genes are TRBV29-1 and TRBJ1-2; no reliable D call. This CDR3 spans 11 amino acids. V shed 5 bases and J shed 4 bases, with 8 bases lying between them. The germline gives CDR1 SQVTM, CDR2 ANQGSEA. The CDR3 bases are TGCAGCGTTTGGGATAGCTATGGCTACACCTTC. Translating it yields CSVWDSYGYTF.

V gene TRBV27 combines with J gene TRBJ2-1, with D maybe TRBD2 (6 bases). V lost 0 bases and J 0 bases, leaving 6 bases between the germline ends. Germline-derived CDR1 and CDR2 are MNHEY and SMNVEV (reference sequence). The CDR3 contains 15 residues. In DNA form, the CDR3 reads TGTGCCAGCAGTTTATCGGGGGGCTCCTACAATGAGCAGTTCTTC. Encoded protein: CASSLSGGSYNEQFF.

The sample holds a few counts of this clonotype. This chain joins TRBV29-1 and TRBJ2-2; D uncertain. The CDR3 has 10 amino acids. CDR1 is SQVTM and CDR2 is ANQGSEA in the germline V gene. Trimming left V 4 bases short and J 6 bases short, with 3 bases between. In DNA, the CDR3 is TGCAGCGTTGGTTCCGGGGAGCTGTTTTTT. This sequence encodes CSVGSGELFF.

As to this clonotype: At one boundary the junction diverges from the germline segment, which might be a read error. The chain joins TRBV29-1 to TRBJ2-2, with D perhaps matching TRBD2 (5 bases). The length of the CDR3 is 13 residues. Germline V gene lookup returns CDR1 SQVTM and CDR2 ANQGSEA. The CDR3 DNA reads as TGCAGCGTCCGGGCGGCAAACACCGGGGAGCTGGTTTTT. Translated, it gives CSVRAANTGELVF.

V is TRBV12-3 or TRBV12-4 and J is TRBJ1-1, with a possible D match to TRBD1 (5 bases). Deletions cut 4 bases from V and 5 bases from J, with 11 bases between. This CDR3 contains 13 residues. The DNA of the CDR3 is TGTGCCAGCAGTTCCTTGGGGGATACTGAAGCTTTCTTT. This codes for CASSSLGDTEAFF.

The gene calls are TRBV5-1 and TRBJ1-1; D may be TRBD1 (6 bases). The CDR3 is 12 residues long. The V end was cut by 0 bases, the J end by 8 bases, with 8 bases between. Germline lookup yields CDR1 SGHRS and CDR2 YFSETQ. CDR3 sequence: CASSLVGGEAFF. The CDR3 bases are TGCGCCAGCAGCTTGGTAGGGGGGGAAGCTTTCTTT.

CDR3 in DNA: TGTGCCAGCAGCCCCCGACAGGACGATACTAACTATGGCTACACCTTC. It translates to CASSPRQDDTNYGYTF. The chain has TRBV7-9 and TRBJ1-2; TRBD1 might be the D (6 bases). The CDR3 totals 16 residues. From germline, CDR1 is SEHNR and CDR2 FQNEAQ (reference sequence). The V end was cut by 5 bases, the J end by 0 bases, with 16 bases between.

The V call is TRBV7-9, the J call TRBJ1-2; tentative D call: TRBD1 (5 bases). This CDR3 has 15 amino acids. Germline V gene sequence: CDR1 SEHNR, CDR2 FQNEAQ (reference sequence). Trimming stripped 5 bases from V and 2 bases from J, with 15 bases between. The CDR3 DNA reads TGTGCCAGCAGCCAAGACCGGGACTTAAACTATGGCTACACCTTC. It specifies CASSQDRDLNYGYTF.

This chain joins TRBV7-3 and TRBJ2-3; 9 bases are a match to TRBD2. Germline V lookup: CDR1 SGHTA, CDR2 FQGTGA. This CDR3 is 15 amino acids long. The V segment lost 3 bases and the J segment 2 bases; nucleotides outside the gene matches: 3. CDR3 sequence reads: CASSFGTSNTDTQYF. CDR3 nucleotides: TGTGCCAGCAGCTTCGGGACTAGCAACACAGATACGCAGTATTTT.